One and the same sample provided the 2 T cell receptor beta chains below, sequenced in a study of Ad26.COV2.S vaccination and SARS-CoV-2 variants (dated by TCRdb to the early 2020s). The treatment or condition label here, explained by the study, means: over 15 received Ad26.COV2.S at low or high dose, single or two shots; roughly five received placebo; per-sample allocation not given. Repertoires of vaccine and placebo recipients were sequenced from samples collected on day 63 after the first injection. Library preparation was by the immunoSEQ multiplex PCR assay. Imported from immuneACCESS, the table was reduced by TCRdb to in-frame sequences with V and J called. These copies leave out some clones; in studies compared against another copy, an unresolved V gene accounts for under half, and the cause of the remainder is not known. A total of around 450,000 clones appear in this sample, 85% to 90% of them only once. The ten top clones hold approximately 2.5% of the sample.

This material consisted of peripheral blood, taken in a trial of Ad26.COV2.S vaccine versus placebo. The receptors come from a person aged 18-60 years who received the Ad26.COV2.S COVID-19 vaccine or a placebo.

The chain joins TRBV30 to TRBJ2-3, with TRBD2 matching 8 bases. V lost 0 bases to trimming and J lost 4 bases; unmatched junction nucleotides: 3. Germline assignment: CDR1 GTSNPN and CDR2 SVGIG (reference sequence). The CDR3 spans 14 residues. CDR3 residues: CAWSVSGGADTQYF. The DNA for the CDR3 is TGTGCCTGGAGTGTGAGCGGGGGTGCAGATACGCAGTATTTT.

A single count supports this clone. The rearrangement joins TRBV6-6 to TRBJ1-2, with D perhaps TRBD1 (6 bases). Germline CDR1 reads MNHNY; CDR2 reads SVGAGI (reference sequence). The CDR3 contains 14 residues. V was cut by 7 bases and J by 1 base, with 13 bases left in between. The CDR3 region is CASIQGGGNYGYTF. CDR3 coding DNA: TGTGCCAGCATCCAGGGAGGGGGTAACTATGGCTACACCTTC.